These 20 T cell receptor beta chains were all obtained from the same sample, sequenced in a study of blood T cell repertoires in COVID-19. Sequencing was performed with immunoSEQ multiplex PCR; in TCRdb, only in-frame clones are kept and a portion is missing. This table has 250,000 to 400,000 clones, 88% appearing once. The sample comprised peripheral blood. Source of these receptors: a woman aged 25 to 45 with COVID-19, enrolled during active disease.

The V and J genes are TRBV9 and TRBJ2-5; 9 nucleotides align to TRBD1. The ends lost 4 bases at V and 2 bases at J; junction bases unmatched: 6. The CDR3 consists of 15 residues. Germline loops: CDR1 SGDLS, CDR2 YYNGEE. CDR3 DNA sequence: TGTGCCAGCAGCCTACCCGGACAGGGGCAAGAGACCCAGTACTTC. It codes for CASSLPGQGQETQYF. The full variable domain, in which reference TRBV9 and TRBJ2-5 provide the parts outside the CDR3, is DSGVTQTPKHLITATGQRVTLRCSPRSGDLSVYWYQQSLDQGLQFLIQYYNGEERAKGNILERFSAQQFPDLHSELNLSSLELGDSALYFCASSLPGQGQETQYFGPGTRLLVL.

J is TRBJ2-3 and V is TRBV7-2; 8 bases match TRBD1. The germline V gene has CDR1 SGHTA and CDR2 FQGNSA. The CDR3 covers 15 residues. V lost 5 bases to trimming and J lost 0 bases; unmatched junction nucleotides: 4. CDR3 loop: CASSVRGQSTDTQYF. Written as DNA, the CDR3 is TGTGCCAGCAGCGTCAGGGGGCAGAGCACAGATACGCAGTATTTT.

This chain connects TRBV5-4 to TRBJ1-2, with D possibly matching TRBD1 (6 bases). The CDR3 has 12 residues. The ends were cut back, 4 bases at V and 4 bases at J, with 8 bases in the middle. Germline CDR1 is SGHNT and CDR2 is YYREEE (reference sequence). The CDR3 DNA reads TGTGCCAGCAGCCAGGACAGCTATGGCTACACCTTC. It translates to CASSQDSYGYTF.

The rearrangement joins TRBV5-5 to TRBJ1-2; D not resolved. The CDR3 totals 15 residues. V lost 1 base and J 4 bases, leaving 14 bases between the germline ends. CDR1 and CDR2 from the germline V gene are SGHKS and YYEKEE (reference sequence). CDR3 in amino acids: CASSLKVLVGYGYTF. CDR3 coding DNA: TGTGCCAGCAGCTTGAAAGTTCTCGTCGGCTATGGCTACACCTTC.

The sample holds one count of this clone. This chain uses TRBV27 with TRBJ1-5; D possibly corresponds to TRBD1 (5 bases). Germline-derived CDR1 and CDR2 are MNHEY and SMNVEV (reference sequence). Trimming left V 3 bases short and J 5 bases short, with 14 bases between. This CDR3 region has 15 residues. DNA for the CDR3: TGTGCCAGCAGTTTCGACAGCTCAGGGTATCAGCCCCAGCATTTT. Translating it yields CASSFDSSGYQPQHF.

The V call is TRBV24-1, the J call TRBJ2-1; 9 bases are a match to TRBD2. V gave up 8 bases and J gave up 5 bases; unmatched junction bases: 6. The germline gives CDR1 KGHDR, CDR2 SFDVKD. CDR3 size: 14 residues. The DNA for the CDR3 is TGTGCCACCATGGCGGGGGGGCCGGACAATGAGCAGTTCTTC. Translated, it gives CATMAGGPDNEQFF.

V gene TRBV5-1 combines with J gene TRBJ1-2, with TRBD1 matching 9 bases. Germline CDR1 reads SGHRS; CDR2 reads YFSETQ. V lost 0 bases, J lost 6 bases, and 3 bases stayed unmatched. This CDR3 region has 14 residues. The CDR3 DNA reads as TGCGCCAGCAGCTTGGGGGACAGGGATGATGGCTACACCTTC. This translates into CASSLGDRDDGYTF.

In this sample, this clone turned up a few times. The genes are TRBV27 and TRBJ1-4; D remains unclear. Trimming shortened V by 3 bases and J by 0 bases, and 8 bases separated the two germline ends. This CDR3 comprises 15 residues. Germline V gene data show CDR1 as MNHEY and CDR2 as SMNVEV (reference sequence). The CDR3 here is CASSFSGTTNEKLFF. The CDR3, as DNA: TGTGCCAGCAGTTTTTCAGGTACAACTAATGAAAAACTGTTTTTT.

The chain is built from TRBV29-1 and TRBJ2-2; 9 bases align to TRBD2. CDR1 and CDR2 from the germline V gene are SQVTM and ANQGSEA. V lost 5 bases, J lost 7 bases, and 5 bases stayed unmatched. CDR3 length equals 13 residues. CDR3 coding DNA: TGCAGCGTTCCTAGCGGGGTGGGCGGGGAGCTGTTTTTT. This codes for CSVPSGVGGELFF.

The CDR3 reads CASSPGSIEGYTF. CDR3 nucleotides: TGCGCCAGCAGCCCCGGTAGTATTGAGGGCTACACCTTC. The rearrangement joins TRBV5-1 to TRBJ1-2; D unclear. The germline gives CDR1 SGHRS, CDR2 YFSETQ. The CDR3 spans 13 residues. V was trimmed by 4 bases and J by 8 bases, leaving 15 bases between them.

This clone was observed a single time. The chain recombines TRBV29-1 with TRBJ1-1; 8 bases are a match to TRBD1. Germline V CDR1 and CDR2: SQVTM, ANQGSEA. V lost 3 bases, J lost 3 bases, and 3 bases stayed unmatched. The CDR3 spans 13 residues. The CDR3 DNA sequence: TGCAGCGTTGAGACGGACAGGGACACTGAAGCTTTCTTT. Amino acid sequence: CSVETDRDTEAFF.

The chain uses TRBV19 and TRBJ2-1; 7 nucleotides match TRBD1. Germline assignment: CDR1 LNHDA and CDR2 SQIVND (reference sequence). V trimming: 5 bases; J trimming: 6 bases; junction bases outside the gene matches: 1. CDR3 length: 12 amino acids. CDR3 bases: TGTGCCAGTAGTCGACAGGGCAATGAGCAGTTCTTC. Amino acid sequence: CASSRQGNEQFF.

The rearrangement joins TRBV2 to TRBJ2-7; 12 positions agree with TRBD2. This CDR3 has 16 residues. Germline-derived CDR1 and CDR2 are SNHLY and FYNNEI. With V trimmed by 6 bases and J by 1 base, 7 bases remained unmatched. Written as DNA, the CDR3 is TGTGCCAGCAGGCTCAGGACTAGCGGGGCTTCCTACGAGCAGTACTTC. It codes for CASRLRTSGASYEQYF. Looking up the rest from reference TRBV2 and TRBJ2-7 gives the full variable domain: EPEVTQTPSHQVTQMGQEVILRCVPISNHLYFYWYRQILGQKVEFLVSFYNNEISEKSEIFDDQFSVERPDGSNFTLKIRSTKLEDSAMYFCASRLRTSGASYEQYFGPGTRLTVT.

The rearrangement links TRBV3-1 (or the pseudogene TRBV3-2) to TRBJ1-1; D might be TRBD1 (5 bases). CDR1 and CDR2 from the germline V gene are LGHDT and YNNKEL (reference sequence). V dropped 3 bases and J dropped 1 base, with 9 bases sitting between them. The CDR3 has 14 residues. The CDR3 is CASSHADRNTEAFF. The CDR3 DNA reads TGTGCCAGCAGCCATGCTGACAGGAACACTGAAGCTTTCTTT.

J is TRBJ2-2 and V is TRBV5-1, with 11 positions matching TRBD2. The J segment lost 6 bases and the V segment lost 2 bases, leaving 3 bases of the junction unmatched. The CDR3 extends over 15 amino acids. CDR1 SGHRS and CDR2 YFSETQ come from the germline V gene. The CDR3 loop reads CASSFSSGGSGELFF. DNA for the CDR3: TGCGCCAGCAGCTTTTCTAGCGGGGGGTCCGGGGAGCTGTTTTTT.

This clone was seen only once. J is TRBJ2-1 and V is TRBV19, with D possibly TRBD2 on 6 matching bases. CDR1 LNHDA and CDR2 SQIVND come from the germline V gene (reference sequence). V gave up 9 bases and J gave up 3 bases, with 9 bases separating them. The CDR3 has 12 amino acids. As DNA, the CDR3 is TGTGCCAGCAAGGAGGGCTACAATGAGCAGTTCTTC. It encodes CASKEGYNEQFF.

The chain uses TRBV4-1 and TRBJ1-4; 9 bases match TRBD1. Germline V CDR1 and CDR2: MGHRA, YSYEKL. This CDR3 region has 19 residues. V gave up 1 base and J gave up 3 bases; unmatched junction bases: 12. CDR3 sequence reads: CASSQAGTGNVKSNEKLFF. The CDR3 coding sequence is TGCGCCAGCAGCCAAGCCGGGACAGGGAATGTCAAGTCTAATGAAAAACTGTTTTTT.

J is TRBJ1-2 and V is TRBV3-1 (or the pseudogene TRBV3-2), with 9 bases that match TRBD1. With 1 base clipped from V and 5 bases from J, the junction kept 11 bases outside the gene matches. The germline V gene has CDR1 LGHDT and CDR2 YNNKEL (reference sequence). The CDR3 spans 17 residues. The DNA of the CDR3 is TGTGCCAGCAGCCAAGTATCTACAGGGGGCATCCTATATGGCTACACCTTC. Translating it yields CASSQVSTGGILYGYTF.

The chain recombines TRBV24-1 with TRBJ2-1; TRBD1 matches at 9 bases. The J segment lost 7 bases and the V segment lost 12 bases, leaving 12 bases of the junction unmatched. Looked up from germline, CDR1 is KGHDR and CDR2 is SFDVKD. The CDR3 is made up of 14 amino acids. CDR3 region: CAGPPGQGPNEQFF. The CDR3 DNA reads TGTGCCGGACCCCCGGGACAGGGTCCGAATGAGCAGTTCTTC.

V and J are TRBV14 and TRBJ2-6; TRBD2 matches 7 bases. Germline lookup yields CDR1 SGHDN and CDR2 FVKESK. CDR3 length equals 15 residues. The J segment lost 2 bases and the V segment lost 5 bases, leaving 3 bases of the junction unmatched. The CDR3 nucleotides are TGTGCCAGCAGCAATGCGGGGGCTGGGGCCAACGTCCTGACTTTC. Amino acids: CASSNAGAGANVLTF.